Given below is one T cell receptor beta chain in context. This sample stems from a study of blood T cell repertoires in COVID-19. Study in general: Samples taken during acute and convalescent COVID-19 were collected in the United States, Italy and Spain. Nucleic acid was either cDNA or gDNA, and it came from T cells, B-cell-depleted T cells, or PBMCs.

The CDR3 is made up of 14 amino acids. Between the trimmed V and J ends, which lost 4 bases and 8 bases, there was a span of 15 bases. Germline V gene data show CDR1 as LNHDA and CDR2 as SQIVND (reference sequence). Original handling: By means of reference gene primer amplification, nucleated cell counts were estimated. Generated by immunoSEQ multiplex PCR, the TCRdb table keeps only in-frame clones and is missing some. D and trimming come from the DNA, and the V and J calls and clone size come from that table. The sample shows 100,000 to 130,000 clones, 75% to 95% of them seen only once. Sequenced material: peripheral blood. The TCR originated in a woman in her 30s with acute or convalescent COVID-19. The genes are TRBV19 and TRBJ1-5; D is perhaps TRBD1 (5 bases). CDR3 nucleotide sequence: TGTGCCAGTAGTACCCGCGGGGGTGGCGAGCCCCAGCATTTT. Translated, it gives CASSTRGGGEPQHF.